One T cell receptor beta chain is described in this entry. The antigen remains undetermined. In TCRdb, the reads were re-called with MiXCR into one record per CDR3 protein. The table shows 650,000 to 900,000 distinct CDR3 sequences, with approximately 32% occurring only once. These data come from a study of T cell repertoires in cytomegalovirus infection. For the study at large: CMV epitopes in the study were HLA-C-restricted (recently identified) and HLA-B-restricted (well studied). Shared public TCR beta signatures pointed to both CMV infection and a matching HLA type.

Findings and limits, study-wide: The ex vivo response was dominated by HLA-C-restricted CMV-specific TCR beta clonotypes. Cumulative frequency (of public TCR beta family members) identified carriers of CMV plus the relevant HLA.

The junction had 4 bases not matched to a gene; V was cut back by 5 bases and J by 3 bases. Germline V gives CDR1 DFQATT, CDR2 SNEGSKA (reference sequence). CDR3 length equals 13 residues. This specimen was cultured CD8+ T cells from PBMCs, taken from culture after CMV antigen stimulation. This rearrangement joins TRBV20-1 to TRBJ2-1, with TRBD2 identical over 7 bases. The sequence was obtained from a human donor in good health (CMV status not recorded). Some clones in this sample may be carry-over from other donors' samples. The DNA of the CDR3 is TGCAGTGCTGCGGGGGACTTCTACAATGAGCAGTTCTTC. Translation: CSAAGDFYNEQFF.